This TCR beta chain was captured by sequencing in a study of blood T cell repertoires in COVID-19. Study details: Samples taken during acute and convalescent COVID-19 were collected in the United States, Italy and Spain. PBMCs, B-cell-depleted T cells, or T cells were the source of the cDNA or gDNA that made up the material.

This clone was counted a single time. Authors' analysis steps: It was from reference gene primer amplification that nucleated cell counts were estimated. Profiling relied on immunoSEQ multiplex PCR, and the TCRdb table lists in-frame clones only, not all of them. The D gene and trimming were derived from the DNA, and the V and J assignments and clone size from that table. The sample lists about 90,000 clones; just over 90% were seen once. The CDR3 runs to 13 residues. V lost 3 bases and J 5 bases, leaving 8 bases between the germline ends. Looked up from germline, CDR1 is ENHRY and CDR2 is SYGVKD. J is TRBJ2-1 and V is TRBV10-3; D is ambiguous. The sample consisted of peripheral blood. The clonotype comes from a man aged 45-60 years with acute or convalescent COVID-19. The DNA of the CDR3 is TGTGCCATCAGTGACCGTATAAACAATGAGCAGTTCTTC. It encodes CAISDRINNEQFF.